These 2 T cell receptor beta chains were sequenced from one sample in a study of shared clonotypes between healthy human individuals. Measured with immunoSEQ multiplex PCR; TCRdb has only the in-frame clones, and not every one. The sample has millions of clones; around 94% are singletons. Sequenced sample: naive CD4+ T cells sorted from blood. As for subset: CD45RA+ positively selected. These receptors were taken from a young man in good health.

Details on this clone: The sample has other DNA sequences that encode this CDR3 too. The chain carries TRBV7-2 and TRBJ2-7, with D perhaps TRBD1 or TRBD2 (5 bases each). Germline values: CDR1 SGHTA, CDR2 FQGNSA. The CDR3 length is 13 residues. Trimming left V 5 bases short and J 3 bases short, with 11 bases between. CDR3 in amino acids: CASSRDPGYEQYF. CDR3 nucleotide sequence: TGTGCCAGCAGCCGGGACCCTGGCTACGAGCAGTACTTC.

The chain carries TRBV19 and TRBJ1-5; 9 nucleotides align to TRBD1. Germline CDR1 reads LNHDA; CDR2 reads SQIVND (reference sequence). The CDR3 totals 15 residues. V lost 7 bases to trimming and J lost 7 bases; unmatched junction nucleotides: 11. This CDR3 is CASTTDRGRYQPQHF. The DNA of the CDR3 is TGTGCCAGTACTACGGACAGGGGAAGATACCAGCCCCAGCATTTT.